The T cell receptor (beta chain) described here comes from a study of T cell responses to AZD1222 COVID-19 vaccine. Study conclusions and caveats: The span of vaccine-associated CD4 TCRs extended across spike, with dominance at 160-218 and 743-854. The sample set comprised mostly white British donors with more females, and clonal diversity was possibly underestimated. Repertoire sampling was restricted to post-peak T cell response timepoints.

Notes on this clone: Its specificity is not known.

Data came from immunoSEQ multiplex PCR; TCRdb stores just in-frame clones and leaves some out. The top ten clones hold more than 1% of a sample with 150,000 to 200,000 clones, about 90% of them seen once. CDR3 length equals 13 residues. J lost 0 bases, V lost 8 bases, and 2 bases had no gene match. In germline, CDR1 is SGHNT, CDR2 YENEEA. The sample here was peripheral blood, taken 28 days after the second AZD1222 dose. The chain couples TRBV11-3 to TRBJ2-3, with 7 nucleotides matching TRBD1. The clonotype was recovered from an adult who received the AZD1222 COVID-19 vaccine. The CDR3 loop is CASATGSTDTQYF. Written as DNA, the CDR3 is TGTGCCAGCGCGACAGGGAGCACAGATACGCAGTATTTT.